Included here is one TCR beta chain sequence, with context. Its antigen is currently unknown. The data stem from a study of a mutant IDH1 vaccine in newly diagnosed glioma. Study-level information: Patients were given eight vaccinations, scheduled in weeks 1, 3, 5, 7, 11, 15, 19 and 23. Antecedent treatment encompassed radiotherapy, temozolomide, or their combination; the majority received both.

As for time point: week 11, during vaccination. Each dose of the vaccine consisted of 300 ug of mutant IDH1 20-mer peptide, with topical imiquimod. The CDR3 consists of 18 residues. Germline V CDR1 and CDR2: MGHRA, YSYEKL. The V end was cut by 4 bases, the J end by 9 bases, with 25 bases between. Study-level results: Of all patients, 93.3% showed vaccine-induced immune responses.

Data came from immunoSEQ multiplex PCR; TCRdb stores just in-frame clones and leaves some out. This sample has around 57,000 clones, with around nine tenths found just once. The sequence came from a man in his forties with glioma. The sample in question was PBMCs, obtained from a glioma patient whose treatment included an IDH1 peptide vaccine. The V call is TRBV4-1, the J call TRBJ1-6; D perhaps matches TRBD1 (6 bases). The chain's CDR3 is CASSPSFGGAGRSSPLHF. Here the CDR3 DNA reads TGCGCCAGCAGCCCCTCCTTTGGGGGGGCAGGTCGAAGTTCACCCCTCCACTTT.